Described below is a single T cell receptor beta chain sequence and its context. Its antigen remains unidentified. This record belongs to a study of read filtering for tumor transcriptome and immune sequencing. Study-level information: Patients were about 17 male and around 13 female, mean age around 66 years, range roughly 45 to 85. Study-wide results and limits: Approximately 82% of IR-seq clonotypes had one read, totaling around 3.3% of reads; RNA-seq: about 74% and 41%. The CD138-negative fraction was mixed bone marrow immune cells, not pure T cells.

The CDR3 spans 14 residues. V was trimmed by 6 bases and J by 4 bases, leaving 12 bases between them. Germline V gene data show CDR1 as MNHEY and CDR2 as SVGEGT. The library was built from roughly 400 ng RNA with molecular barcoded adaptors for alpha/delta and beta/gamma chains. TCRdb passed the reads through MiXCR, listing each CDR3 protein once. The data hold 15,000 to 20,000 distinct CDR3 sequences, with around 20% observed a single time. This clonotype originated in a donor aged 40 or over with multiple myeloma. The source material was a population of CD138-negative cells sorted from bone marrow. The genes are TRBV6-2 or TRBV6-3 and TRBJ2-2; a weak D match, TRBD1 (6 bases). CDR3 coding DNA: TGTGCCAGCAGAAAGACAGGAGTCACCGGGGAGCTGTTTTTT. Its protein product is CASRKTGVTGELFF.